Below are 23 T cell receptor beta chains sequenced from a single sample in a study of T-cell memory formation after mild COVID-19. Via MiXCR, TCRdb re-called the 5' RACE reads, giving one row per CDR3 protein. The repertoire holds approximately 260,000 distinct CDR3 sequences, roughly 18% seen once, with roughly 23% in the top ten. Material: PBMCs or a T cell subset sorted from them (not recorded which). The receptors here all came from a man aged 18 to 35 who had mild COVID-19 (a few samples of this study predate the infection). Cell type and time point are not known.

This clonotype showed up just once. The rearrangement uses TRBV27 and TRBJ1-2; 10 positions match TRBD1. The CDR3 loop spans 14 amino acids. CDR1 is MNHEY, CDR2 SMNVEV, per germline (reference sequence). Trimming took 6 bases from V and 6 from J; bases not matched to a gene: 7. CDR3 loop: CASSRRQGANGYTF. The CDR3 DNA reads TGTGCCAGCAGCAGACGACAGGGGGCAAATGGCTACACCTTC.

This clonotype has a handful of counts. The chain couples TRBV10-2 to TRBJ2-2, with D possibly being TRBD2 (6 bases). The CDR3 has 13 amino acids. V was trimmed by 8 bases and J by 3 bases, leaving 10 bases between them. Germline V gene sequence: CDR1 WSHSY, CDR2 SAAADI. DNA of the CDR3: TGCGCCAGCGGACGGAGGGACACCGGGGAGCTGTTTTTT. Residues: CASGRRDTGELFF.

The V call is TRBV15, the J call TRBJ2-7; weak D call: TRBD1 (5 bases). Trimming took 1 base from V and 2 from J, leaving 12 bases between them. The germline V gene has CDR1 LNHNV and CDR2 YYDKDF (reference sequence). The CDR3 is 15 residues long. CDR3 DNA sequence: TGTGCCACCAGCAGAGGACAGTCTGAAACCTACGAGCAGTACTTC. Protein product: CATSRGQSETYEQYF.

The chain links TRBV7-9 to TRBJ2-3; D is possibly TRBD1 or TRBD2 (6 bases each). This CDR3 has 14 amino acids. Per the germline V gene, CDR1 is SEHNR and CDR2 is FQNEAQ (reference sequence). V was clipped by 1 base and J by 9 bases, with 14 bases between them. In nucleotides, the CDR3 is TGTGCCAGCAGCTTAGTGGGGGGCGATACCACGCAGTATTTT. This translates into CASSLVGGDTTQYF.

The V and J genes are TRBV6-2 or TRBV6-3 and TRBJ2-2; 7 nucleotides match TRBD1. Germline assignment: CDR1 MNHEY and CDR2 SVGEGT. The V segment lost 6 bases and the J segment 1 base; nucleotides outside the gene matches: 5. This CDR3 has 15 amino acids. In DNA form, the CDR3 reads TGTGCCAGCAGCAGGGACAGAAGGAACACCGGGGAGCTGTTTTTT. Residues: CASSRDRRNTGELFF.

This clonotype was counted only a few times. This chain connects TRBV30 to TRBJ2-2; 7 positions match TRBD1. The CDR3 has 13 residues. V shed 4 bases, J shed 4 bases, and the junction held 3 bases outside the gene matches. Looked up from germline, CDR1 is GTSNPN and CDR2 is SVGIG (reference sequence). CDR3 in DNA: TGTGCCTGGAAGGGACAGTTCACCGGGGAGCTGTTTTTT. Translating it yields CAWKGQFTGELFF. The complete variable domain, with remaining parts taken from reference TRBV30 and TRBJ2-2, reads SQTIHQWPATLVQPVGSPLSLECTVEGTSNPNLYWYRQAAGRGLQLLFYSVGIGQISSEVPQNLSASRPQDRQFILSSKKLLLSDSGFYLCAWKGQFTGELFFGEGSRLTVL.

The rearrangement links TRBV20-1 to TRBJ2-3, with 7 nucleotides matching TRBD2. The CDR3 totals 15 residues. The V and J ends lost 3 bases and 3 bases, in that order; junction bases with no gene match: 9. Germline CDR1 DFQATT, CDR2 SNEGSKA (reference sequence). The CDR3 DNA reads TGCAGTGCTAGTCGCGGGAGCACCATAACAGATACGCAGTATTTT. Its translation is CSASRGSTITDTQYF.

This rearrangement joins TRBV6-2 or TRBV6-3 to TRBJ1-1; D gene uncertain. Germline CDR1 reads MNHEY; CDR2 reads SVGEGT. The CDR3 runs 14 residues. V was clipped by 8 bases and J by 5 bases, with 18 bases between them. DNA of the CDR3: TGTGCCAGCCGGACCGGAAACTCGAGAACTGAAGCTTTCTTT. Translating it yields CASRTGNSRTEAFF.

The CDR3 DNA follows: TGTGCCAGCAGCTTAGGGGTTATCATGGGTGAGGACGAGCAGTTCTTC. This encodes CASSLGVIMGEDEQFF. The chain carries TRBV7-7 and TRBJ2-1; D is unresolved. Trimming shortened V by 1 base and J by 10 bases, and 20 bases separated the two germline ends. CDR3 size: 16 residues. Germline CDR1 SSHAT, CDR2 FNYEAQ (reference sequence). Complete variable domain (other parts from reference TRBV7-7 and TRBJ2-1): GAGVSQSPRYKVTKRGQDVTLRCDPISSHATLYWYQQALGQGPEFLTYFNYEAQPDKSGLPSDRFSAERPEGSISTLTIQRTEQRDSAMYRCASSLGVIMGEDEQFFGPGTRLTVL.

This clonotype was counted a few times. The gene calls are TRBV20-1 and TRBJ1-1, with a weak D call TRBD1 (5 bases). V lost 6 bases and J lost 0, with 14 bases in between. Per the germline V gene, CDR1 is DFQATT and CDR2 is SNEGSKA (reference sequence). The CDR3 is made up of 14 amino acids. CDR3 bases: TGCAGTGCCCCGCAGGGTTCGCTGAACACTGAAGCTTTCTTT. Amino acids: CSAPQGSLNTEAFF.

The gene calls are TRBV7-6 and TRBJ2-2; 7 nucleotides match TRBD1. CDR1 is SGHVS, CDR2 FNYEAQ, per germline. This CDR3 has 20 amino acids. V gave up 3 bases and J gave up 2 bases; unmatched junction bases: 18. As DNA, the CDR3 is TGTGCCAGCAGCTTTTTCTTGACAGGGAAGCTCCAAAGAAACACCGGGGAGCTGTTTTTT. It yields the protein CASSFFLTGKLQRNTGELFF.

The chain employs TRBV6-1 and TRBJ1-2; D may be TRBD1 (6 bases). V shed 2 bases and J shed 2 bases, with 9 bases lying between them. The CDR3 sequence is 14 residues long. CDR1 is MNHNS, CDR2 SASEGT, per germline. The CDR3 DNA follows: TGTGCCAGCAGTGAATGGGACAACAACTATGGCTACACCTTC. Encoded protein: CASSEWDNNYGYTF.

The chain employs TRBV20-1 and TRBJ1-5, with TRBD1 matching 7 bases. Germline V lookup: CDR1 DFQATT, CDR2 SNEGSKA (reference sequence). The CDR3 extends over 13 amino acids. Germline trimming cut 4 bases from V and 10 bases from J; bases unmatched to any gene: 10. The CDR3 here is CSATDRAISPQHF. CDR3 bases: TGCAGTGCTACTGACAGGGCTATCAGCCCCCAGCATTTT.

The chain uses TRBV27 and TRBJ1-5; 10 bases line up with TRBD1. J gave up 7 bases and V 6 bases, and 6 bases lay outside the gene matches. The CDR3 covers 14 residues. Germline loops: CDR1 MNHEY, CDR2 SMNVEV (reference sequence). CDR3 sequence (DNA): TGTGCCAGCAGACAGACAGGGGGCGGGCAGCCCCAGCATTTT. Protein sequence: CASRQTGGGQPQHF.

This clonotype has a handful of counts. The chain recombines TRBV12-3 or TRBV12-4 with TRBJ1-2, with 10 nucleotides matching TRBD1. This CDR3 has 14 residues. Trimming took 6 bases from V and 4 from J; bases not matched to a gene: 5. The CDR3 sequence: CASRGTGEFYGYTF. CDR3 in DNA: TGTGCCAGCAGGGGGACAGGGGAATTCTATGGCTACACCTTC.

A single count supports this clonotype. The chain combines TRBV6-2 or TRBV6-3 with TRBJ1-2, with D possibly being TRBD1 (6 bases). There are 13 residues in the CDR3. The V gene lost 5 bases and the J gene lost 3 bases, with 10 bases spanning the gap. From germline, CDR1 is MNHEY and CDR2 SVGEGT. In nucleotides, the CDR3 is TGTGCCAGCAGTGACGGACAGTACTATGGCTACACCTTC. Encoded protein: CASSDGQYYGYTF.

The chain carries TRBV30 and TRBJ1-1; weak D call: TRBD1 (6 bases). The V gene lost 1 base and the J gene lost 1 base, with 13 bases spanning the gap. Looked up from germline, CDR1 is GTSNPN and CDR2 is SVGIG (reference sequence). This CDR3 has 15 residues. CDR3 coding DNA: TGTGCCTGGAGTGAATACAGGGTGGGGAACACTGAAGCTTTCTTT. Translating gives CAWSEYRVGNTEAFF.

The rearrangement joins TRBV12-5 to TRBJ2-7; unclear D gene. The V gene's germline CDR1 is LGHNT and CDR2 FRNRAP. Trimming took 4 bases from V and 0 from J, leaving 10 bases between them. The CDR3 is 14 amino acids. CDR3 sequence (DNA): TGTGCTAGTGGTTCTCAGCCGCACTCCTACGAGCAGTACTTC. Its protein product is CASGSQPHSYEQYF. The full variable domain, completed using reference TRBV12-5 and TRBJ2-7, is DARVTQTPRHKVTEMGQEVTMRCQPILGHNTVFWYRQTMMQGLELLAYFRNRAPLDDSGMPKDRFSAEMPDATLATLKIQPSEPRDSAVYFCASGSQPHSYEQYFGPGTRLTVT.

This clonotype showed up many times. CDR3 sequence: CASSQTSGVGPQYF. The DNA of the CDR3 is TGTGCCAGCAGCCAGACTAGCGGGGTCGGGCCCCAGTACTTC. V gene TRBV5-6 combines with J gene TRBJ2-5, with 11 bases lining up with TRBD2. In germline, CDR1 is SGHDT, CDR2 YYEEEE. This CDR3 is 14 amino acids long. Trimming cost V 4 bases and J 9 bases; bases outside gene matches: 8.

V usage is TRBV4-2 and J usage is TRBJ1-2; 7 bases agree with TRBD1. The ends lost 4 bases at V and 2 bases at J; junction bases unmatched: 4. The CDR3 contains 14 residues. In germline, CDR1 is LGHNA, CDR2 YNFKEQ. CDR3 sequence (DNA): TGTGCCAGCAGCCCAGGGGACAGAAACTATGGCTACACCTTC. Protein: CASSPGDRNYGYTF.

This clonotype was seen many times. CDR3 sequence (DNA): TGTGCCAGCAGCTTAAGCGGGGAGCTGTTTTTT. Translated: CASSLSGELFF. V gene TRBV11-2 combines with J gene TRBJ2-2; D gene ambiguous. V gave up 2 bases and J gave up 7 bases, with 2 bases separating them. This CDR3 has 11 amino acids. The V gene's germline CDR1 is SGHAT and CDR2 FQNNGV.

This clonotype was recorded a few times. The V call is TRBV4-3, the J call TRBJ1-1, with D possibly matching TRBD1 (6 bases). The CDR3 consists of 15 residues. CDR1 is LGHNA and CDR2 is YSLEER in the germline V gene. V was cut by 6 bases and J by 0 bases, with 14 bases left in between. The CDR3 DNA is TGCGCCAGCAGTCGGACAGTGATTATGAACACTGAAGCTTTCTTT. The encoded protein is CASSRTVIMNTEAFF.

There are a few counts of this clonotype. This chain uses TRBV5-1 with TRBJ1-2; D unclear. The germline gives CDR1 SGHRS, CDR2 YFSETQ. Trimming removed 2 bases from V and 3 bases from J, with 8 bases in between. CDR3 size: 13 residues. The CDR3 reads CASSFDGDYGYTF. Written as DNA, the CDR3 is TGCGCCAGCAGCTTCGACGGGGACTATGGCTACACCTTC. Filled out from reference TRBV5-1 and TRBJ1-2, the complete variable domain reads KAGVTQTPRYLIKTRGQQVTLSCSPISGHRSVSWYQQTPGQGLQFLFEYFSETQRNKGNFPGRFSGRQFSNSRSEMNVSTLELGDSALYLCASSFDGDYGYTFGSGTRLTVV.